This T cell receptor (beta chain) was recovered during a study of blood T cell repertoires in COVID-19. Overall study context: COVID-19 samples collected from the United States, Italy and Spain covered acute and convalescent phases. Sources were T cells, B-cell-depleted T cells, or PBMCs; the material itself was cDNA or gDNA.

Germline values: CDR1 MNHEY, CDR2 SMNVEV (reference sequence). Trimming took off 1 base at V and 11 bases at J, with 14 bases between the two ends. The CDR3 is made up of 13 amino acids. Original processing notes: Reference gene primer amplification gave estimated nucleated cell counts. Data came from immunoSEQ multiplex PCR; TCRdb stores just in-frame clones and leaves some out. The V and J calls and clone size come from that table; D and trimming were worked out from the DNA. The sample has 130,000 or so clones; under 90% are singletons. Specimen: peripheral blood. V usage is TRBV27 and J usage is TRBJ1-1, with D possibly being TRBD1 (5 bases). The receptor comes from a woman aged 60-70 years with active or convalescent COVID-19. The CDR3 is CASSLWAGFEAFF. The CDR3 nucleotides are TGTGCCAGCAGTTTATGGGCAGGGTTTGAGGCTTTCTTT.